This TCR beta chain was identified in a study of yellow fever vaccine responses in identical twins. TCRdb reprocessed the RT-PCR reads with MiXCR, giving one entry per CDR3 protein. The table includes 700 to 750 distinct CDR3 sequences, 80% detected once. Germline assignment: CDR1 SQVTM and CDR2 ANQGSEA. Trimming removed 7 bases at V and 6 bases at J, with 16 bases between. This CDR3 region has 13 residues. To note about this clonotype: The target antigen is unknown.

Notes on the study in general: Twins reportedly had a vaccine T cell response that seemed partly convergent, partly personalized.

This receptor was identified in a female donor who received the yellow fever vaccine. The sample in question was T cells from blood (PBMCs), unsorted or a sorted subset (not recorded which), obtained before or after yellow fever vaccination (not recorded which). This chain uses TRBV29-1 with TRBJ1-5; D might be TRBD1 (6 bases). The CDR3 nucleotides are TGCAGCGCCCTCGACAGGATCGGTCAGCCCCAGCATTTT. The encoded protein is CSALDRIGQPQHF.